This entry lists 17 T cell receptor beta chains sequenced from one sample in a study of shared clonotypes between healthy human individuals. Terminally differentiated effector memory CD45RA+ cells were left out of the naive CD8 fraction, which was CD45RO-negative and positively selected for CCR7. Sequencing was performed with immunoSEQ multiplex PCR; in TCRdb, only in-frame clones are kept and a portion is missing. The sample has roughly 2.1 million clones; 93% are singletons. Material for sequencing was naive CD8+ T cells from PBMCs. These receptors were obtained from a young man in good health. Some clones in this sample may be carry-over from other donors' samples.

This chain connects TRBV10-3 to TRBJ2-7; 9 nucleotides align to TRBD1. Germline V gene data show CDR1 as ENHRY and CDR2 as SYGVKD. The CDR3 is 16 residues long. V was pared by 2 bases and J by 5 bases, with 10 bases of the junction left unmatched. Here the CDR3 reads CAISELWGQGDDEQYF. The CDR3 nucleotides read TGTGCCATCAGTGAGCTTTGGGGACAGGGTGACGACGAGCAGTACTTC.

The chain uses TRBV29-1 and TRBJ2-7; D is perhaps TRBD2 (6 bases). The CDR3 is 12 amino acids. The germline CDR1 and CDR2 sequences are SQVTM and ANQGSEA. The V end was cut by 7 bases, the J end by 2 bases, with 12 bases between. CDR3 coding DNA: TGCAGCGCGGGGGACCCGACCTACGAGCAGTACTTC. Protein: CSAGDPTYEQYF.

V gene TRBV30 combines with J gene TRBJ1-1, with D perhaps TRBD1 (6 bases). The CDR3 contains 13 residues. With 4 bases removed from V and 4 bases from J, the gap between germline ends came to 13 bases. The germline gives CDR1 GTSNPN, CDR2 SVGIG (reference sequence). CDR3 protein: CAWKGDRGTEAFF. The CDR3 DNA reads as TGTGCCTGGAAGGGGGACCGGGGCACTGAAGCTTTCTTT.

In regard to this clone: Other DNA sequences in this specimen translate into the identical CDR3. The V gene is TRBV19, the J gene TRBJ2-1; no clear D gene. V gave up 8 bases and J gave up 4 bases, with 18 bases separating them. Germline V gene lookup returns CDR1 LNHDA and CDR2 SQIVND (reference sequence). This CDR3 comprises 15 residues. The CDR3 DNA is TGTGCCAGTTCGCCCGGAACGGGCTCTTACAATGAGCAGTTCTTC. Translation gives CASSPGTGSYNEQFF.

The sample holds one count of this clone. The same CDR3 also results from other DNA sequences found in this sample. V is TRBV28 and J is TRBJ1-1, with 7 bases lining up with TRBD1. CDR1 is MDHEN, CDR2 SYDVKM, per germline. Germline trimming cut 1 base from V and 0 bases from J; bases unmatched to any gene: 8. There are 17 residues in the CDR3. The CDR3 loop reads CASSLFPPGQMNTEAFF. In nucleotides, the CDR3 is TGTGCCAGCAGTTTATTCCCTCCGGGACAGATGAACACTGAAGCTTTCTTT.

The genes are TRBV7-9 and TRBJ1-5, with a possible D match to TRBD1 (6 bases). V gave up 5 bases and J gave up 3 bases, with 14 bases separating them. The CDR3 has 15 amino acids. CDR1 and CDR2 (germline): SEHNR, FQNEAQ (reference sequence). The DNA for the CDR3 is TGTGCCAGCAGCCCCCCGGGACACCTCAATCAGCCCCAGCATTTT. Its protein is CASSPPGHLNQPQHF.

In this sample, this clone turned up once. The gene calls are TRBV11-2 and TRBJ2-5; 8 bases map to TRBD1. Germline CDR1 and CDR2: SGHAT and FQNNGV. The CDR3 has 16 residues. Trimming took 4 bases from V and 5 from J; bases not matched to a gene: 12. In nucleotides, the CDR3 is TGTGCCAGCAGCTCACAACCGACAGGGGAGTGGGAGACCCAGTACTTC. Amino acids: CASSSQPTGEWETQYF.

The rearrangement joins TRBV19 to TRBJ2-1; TRBD2 matches at 10 bases. The germline V gene has CDR1 LNHDA and CDR2 SQIVND (reference sequence). The CDR3 loop spans 16 amino acids. V shed 3 bases and J 3 bases; nucleotides not matched to a gene: 5. The CDR3 here is CASSMALAGVYNEQFF. DNA of the CDR3: TGTGCCAGTAGTATGGCGCTAGCGGGAGTCTACAATGAGCAGTTCTTC. Drawing the rest from reference TRBV19 and TRBJ2-1, the complete variable domain is DGGITQSPKYLFRKEGQNVTLSCEQNLNHDAMYWYRQDPGQGLRLIYYSQIVNDFQKGDIAEGYSVSREKKESFPLTVTSAQKNPTAFYLCASSMALAGVYNEQFFGPGTRLTVL.

The chain has TRBV7-6 and TRBJ2-5; 10 bases are shared with TRBD2. The CDR3 is made up of 18 amino acids. Trimming took 4 bases from V and 5 from J; bases not matched to a gene: 16. Germline lookup yields CDR1 SGHVS and CDR2 FNYEAQ. CDR3 bases: TGTGCCAGCAGCTCCCTAAGGGAGCGGGAGGGTATGATGGAGACCCAGTACTTC. Translated: CASSSLREREGMMETQYF. Looking up the rest from reference TRBV7-6 and TRBJ2-5 gives the full variable domain: GAGVSQSPRYKVTKRGQDVALRCDPISGHVSLYWYRQALGQGPEFLTYFNYEAQQDKSGLPNDRFSAERPEGSISTLTIQRTEQRDSAMYRCASSSLREREGMMETQYFGPGTRLLVL.

This chain links TRBV19 with TRBJ2-3; unclear D gene. V lost 2 bases and J lost 2, with 8 bases in between. This CDR3 has 14 residues. Germline V CDR1 and CDR2: LNHDA, SQIVND (reference sequence). The CDR3 DNA follows: TGTGCCAGTAGTATACCTTGGCTCACAGATACGCAGTATTTT. Translating it yields CASSIPWLTDTQYF.

The J gene is TRBJ1-4, the V gene TRBV7-9; 9 nucleotides match TRBD1. The CDR3 length is 16 residues. V lost 5 bases and J lost 7; bases outside the gene matches: 11. Germline V gene data show CDR1 as SEHNR and CDR2 as FQNEAQ (reference sequence). The CDR3 is CASSPTGGAGSEKLFF. The CDR3 region has the DNA TGTGCCAGCAGCCCTACAGGGGGCGCAGGGAGTGAAAAACTGTTTTTT. Looking up the rest from reference TRBV7-9 and TRBJ1-4 gives the full variable domain: DTGVSQNPRHKITKRGQNVTFRCDPISEHNRLYWYRQTLGQGPEFLTYFQNEAQLEKSRLLSDRFSAERPKGSFSTLEIQRTEQGDSAMYLCASSPTGGAGSEKLFFGSGTQLSVL.

V and J are TRBV29-1 and TRBJ2-3, with 8 bases aligning to TRBD2. J gave up 0 bases and V 3 bases, and 8 bases lay outside the gene matches. Germline CDR1 is SQVTM and CDR2 is ANQGSEA. This CDR3 has 16 residues. This CDR3 is CSVEGWREVSTDTQYF. The DNA for the CDR3 is TGCAGCGTTGAGGGGTGGCGGGAGGTGAGCACAGATACGCAGTATTTT.

The rearrangement links TRBV11-2 to TRBJ2-7, with D maybe TRBD1 (6 bases). Germline CDR1 and CDR2: SGHAT and FQNNGV. The CDR3 consists of 15 residues. Deletions cut 1 base from V and 6 bases from J, with 16 bases between. This chain's CDR3 is CASSLVRVRGGEQYF. The CDR3 DNA sequence: TGTGCCAGCAGCTTAGTGAGAGTCAGGGGCGGCGAGCAGTACTTC. Full variable domain (rest looked up from reference TRBV11-2 and TRBJ2-7): EAGVAQSPRYKIIEKRQSVAFWCNPISGHATLYWYQQILGQGPKLLIQFQNNGVVDDSQLPKDRFSAERLKGVDSTLKIQPAKLEDSAVYLCASSLVRVRGGEQYFGPGTRLTVT.

The chain links TRBV29-1 to TRBJ2-3; 11 positions agree with TRBD2. The V and J ends lost 5 bases and 1 base, in that order; junction bases with no gene match: 5. CDR3 length: 15 residues. Germline CDR1 SQVTM, CDR2 ANQGSEA. Written as DNA, the CDR3 is TGCAGCGTTATAGCGGGAGGGCCCCGCACAGATACGCAGTATTTT. It encodes CSVIAGGPRTDTQYF.

With regard to this clone: At one end the junction does not follow the germline gene, possibly because of a read error. The chain carries TRBV28 and TRBJ1-5; the D is unclear. CDR1 and CDR2 from the germline V gene are MDHEN and SYDVKM. The CDR3 consists of 16 residues. CDR3 region: CATSIVRQGYNQPQHF. CDR3 bases: TGTGCCACCAGTATTGTGAGACAAGGCTACAATCAGCCCCAGCATTTT. The full variable domain, in which reference TRBV28 and TRBJ1-5 provide the parts outside the CDR3, is DVKVTQSSRYLVKRTGEKVFLECVQDMDHENMFWYRQDPGLGLRLIYFSYDVKMKEKGDIPEGYSVSREKKERFSLILESASTNQTSMYLCATSIVRQGYNQPQHFGDGTRLSIL.

This clone was counted once. The chain combines TRBV6-5 with TRBJ2-2; D not certain. The germline V gene encodes CDR1 MNHEY and CDR2 SVGAGI. Trimming cost V 8 bases and J 2 bases, with 12 bases left between them. This CDR3 is 14 amino acids long. The DNA of the CDR3 is TGTGCCAGCTGCCGACTTGGAAACACCGGGGAGCTGTTTTTT. It specifies CASCRLGNTGELFF.

V gene TRBV5-1 combines with J gene TRBJ2-3, with 14 bases fitting TRBD2. CDR1 is SGHRS, CDR2 YFSETQ, per germline. Trimming removed 4 bases from V and 1 base from J; junction bases left unmatched: 14. CDR3 length equals 20 residues. The CDR3 nucleotides read TGCGCCAGCAGCCTAAAAGGACTAGCGGGAGGAGAGTCGGGCACAGATACGCAGTATTTT. Translation: CASSLKGLAGGESGTDTQYF.